Below, 22 T cell receptor beta chains from the same sample are listed, as sequenced in a study of cytomegalovirus exposure and HLA in healthy donors. Vbeta (60) and Jbeta (13) primers were used in the PCR. Generated by immunoSEQ multiplex PCR, the TCRdb table keeps only in-frame clones and is missing some. The profile shows roughly 100,000 clones, 76% of them singletons. Material for sequencing was PBMCs. The receptor set was obtained from a man aged 25-45 years in good health and CMV-seropositive.

The rearrangement joins TRBV30 to TRBJ2-7, with D unclear. The germline gives CDR1 GTSNPN, CDR2 SVGIG (reference sequence). CDR3 length: 13 amino acids. V lost 0 bases and J 0 bases, leaving 6 bases between the germline ends. CDR3 in amino acids: CAWSVGASYEQYF. CDR3 nucleotide sequence: TGTGCCTGGAGTGTGGGCGCCTCCTACGAGCAGTACTTC.

The table lists this clone with a few counts. The junction and the germline gene differ at one end; a read error may be behind it. The same CDR3 also results from other DNA sequences found in this sample. The chain joins TRBV7-7 to TRBJ2-2; TRBD1 is a possible D gene (5 bases). The CDR3 contains 14 residues. The germline CDR1 and CDR2 sequences are SSHAT and FNYEAQ (reference sequence). CDR3 loop: CASSLRQGTGELFF. DNA for the CDR3: TGTGCTAGCAGTTTAAGGCAGGGAACCGGGGAGCTGTTTTTT.

This chain uses TRBV7-2 with TRBJ2-7, with TRBD2 matching over 8 bases. V was clipped by 5 bases and J by 7 bases; unmatched bases: 13. The germline CDR1 and CDR2 sequences are SGHTA and FQGNSA. The CDR3 has 15 amino acids. In DNA form, the CDR3 reads TGTGCCAGCAGCCGGACGGGAGGGGCCGGTTGGGAGCAGTACTTC. Translating it yields CASSRTGGAGWEQYF.

The genes are TRBV7-3 and TRBJ2-7, with TRBD1 as a possible D gene (6 bases). There are 13 residues in the CDR3. Germline CDR1 SGHTA, CDR2 FQGTGA. Trimming removed 2 bases at V and 3 bases at J, with 8 bases between. The CDR3: CASSLEGVYEQYF. DNA of the CDR3: TGTGCCAGCAGCTTAGAGGGGGTCTACGAGCAGTACTTC. The full variable domain, completed using reference TRBV7-3 and TRBJ2-7, is GAGVSQTPSNKVTEKGKYVELRCDPISGHTALYWYRQSLGQGPEFLIYFQGTGAADDSGLPNDRFFAVRPEGSVSTLKIQRTERGDSAVYLCASSLEGVYEQYFGPGTRLTVT.

The chain links TRBV6-5 to TRBJ2-3; 9 bases are a match to TRBD1. Germline assignment: CDR1 MNHEY and CDR2 SVGAGI. The CDR3 has 15 amino acids. V lost 6 bases, J lost 2 bases, and 6 bases stayed unmatched. This CDR3 is CASSPGQGFTDTQYF. Here the CDR3 DNA reads TGTGCCAGCAGCCCCGGACAGGGGTTCACAGATACGCAGTATTTT.

The V and J genes are TRBV9 and TRBJ1-2; TRBD1 aligns across 7 bases. Germline assignment: CDR1 SGDLS and CDR2 YYNGEE. This CDR3 is built from 15 residues. V gave up 0 bases and J gave up 1 base; unmatched junction bases: 3. In DNA, the CDR3 is TGTGCCAGCAGCGTAGACGGGGACAGTAACTATGGCTACACCTTC. Translation: CASSVDGDSNYGYTF. Looking up the rest from reference TRBV9 and TRBJ1-2 gives the full variable domain: DSGVTQTPKHLITATGQRVTLRCSPRSGDLSVYWYQQSLDQGLQFLIQYYNGEERAKGNILERFSAQQFPDLHSELNLSSLELGDSALYFCASSVDGDSNYGYTFGSGTRLTVV.

The chain couples TRBV7-9 to TRBJ1-1; D unclear. CDR1 is SEHNR and CDR2 is FQNEAQ in the germline V gene (reference sequence). The CDR3 is 13 amino acids. Deletions cut 5 bases from V and 5 bases from J, with 12 bases between. CDR3 protein: CASSQMKRTEAFF. The DNA for the CDR3 is TGTGCCAGCAGCCAAATGAAGCGAACTGAAGCTTTCTTT. Full variable domain (missing parts from reference TRBV7-9 and TRBJ1-1): DTGVSQNPRHKITKRGQNVTFRCDPISEHNRLYWYRQTLGQGPEFLTYFQNEAQLEKSRLLSDRFSAERPKGSFSTLEIQRTEQGDSAMYLCASSQMKRTEAFFGQGTRLTVV.

The chain links TRBV6-5 to TRBJ1-6; the match to TRBD1 covers 7 bases. With 6 bases clipped from V and 8 bases from J, the junction kept 10 bases outside the gene matches. The CDR3 has 15 residues. Germline loops: CDR1 MNHEY, CDR2 SVGAGI. In DNA form, the CDR3 reads TGTGCCAGCAGACCTCCGGGACAGAGGGATTCACCCCTCCACTTT. Amino acid sequence: CASRPPGQRDSPLHF.

This clone was observed a single time. V and J are TRBV7-9 and TRBJ2-5; D might be TRBD1 (5 bases). Trimming cost V 5 bases and J 4 bases, with 17 bases left between them. There are 15 residues in the CDR3. Germline CDR1 SEHNR, CDR2 FQNEAQ (reference sequence). The CDR3, as DNA: TGTGCCAGCAGCCTTAACCAGGGTGTAGGAGAGACCCAGTACTTC. Protein sequence: CASSLNQGVGETQYF.

The V call is TRBV7-3, the J call TRBJ2-5; D is possibly TRBD2 (7 bases). V was clipped by 5 bases and J by 1 base, with 17 bases between them. Germline CDR1 SGHTA, CDR2 FQGTGA. The CDR3 totals 16 residues. The CDR3 bases are TGTGCCAGCAGCCCCTTTGGGGGGGCCATCCAAGAGACCCAGTACTTC. It codes for CASSPFGGAIQETQYF.

CDR3 sequence: CASPRRKQGPLYTF. CDR3 DNA sequence: TGCGCCAGCCCCAGGAGGAAACAGGGGCCCCTCTACACCTTC. The chain employs TRBV23-1 and TRBJ1-2, with 7 bases matching TRBD1. TRBV23-1 is an ORF, and what it does is uncertain. This CDR3 has 14 residues. With 8 bases clipped from V and 10 bases from J, the junction kept 16 bases outside the gene matches.

The rearrangement joins TRBV6-5 to TRBJ1-2; D perhaps matches TRBD1 (6 bases). Germline V gene data show CDR1 as MNHEY and CDR2 as SVGAGI. V was pared by 0 bases and J by 3 bases, with 8 bases between. There are 14 residues in the CDR3. CDR3 in amino acids: CASSYSGGDYGYTF. The CDR3 DNA reads TGTGCCAGCAGTTACTCTGGGGGCGACTATGGCTACACCTTC.

The CDR3 reads CASSQRDYTAVTF. Written as DNA, the CDR3 is TGTGCCAGCAGCCAGAGGGACTACACGGCTGTCACCTTC. The chain recombines TRBV14 with TRBJ1-2; TRBD1 might be the D (5 bases). The CDR3 is 13 amino acids. The V gene lost 3 bases and the J gene lost 13 bases, with 18 bases spanning the gap. In germline, CDR1 is SGHDN, CDR2 FVKESK.

The chain has TRBV5-4 and TRBJ1-1, with 7 bases lining up with TRBD1. In germline, CDR1 is SGHNT, CDR2 YYREEE (reference sequence). The CDR3 runs to 15 residues. V gave up 3 bases and J gave up 1 base; unmatched junction bases: 6. CDR3 sequence reads: CASSSEGARNTEAFF. The CDR3 bases are TGTGCCAGCAGCTCAGAGGGGGCAAGGAACACTGAAGCTTTCTTT.

As DNA, the CDR3 is TGTGCCAGCAGTGCCCCCTCGAGCACGGCTGAAGCTTTCTTT. Translated, it gives CASSAPSSTAEAFF. The rearrangement uses TRBV2 and TRBJ1-1, with D uncertain. Germline CDR1 reads SNHLY; CDR2 reads FYNNEI. CDR3 length equals 14 residues. The V end was cut by 4 bases, the J end by 6 bases, with 15 bases between.

This rearrangement joins TRBV7-2 to TRBJ2-5, with 11 bases matching TRBD1. This CDR3 spans 16 amino acids. With 5 bases clipped from V and 5 bases from J, the junction kept 10 bases outside the gene matches. The germline gives CDR1 SGHTA, CDR2 FQGNSA. CDR3 amino acids: CASSNSGQGDFETQYF. Written as DNA, the CDR3 is TGTGCCAGCAGCAACTCGGGACAGGGGGATTTTGAGACCCAGTACTTC.

The chain joins TRBV2 to TRBJ2-5; D is uncertain. The CDR3 contains 16 residues. Per germline, CDR1 SNHLY and CDR2 FYNNEI. The ends were cut back, 3 bases at V and 1 base at J, with 15 bases in the middle. The CDR3, as DNA: TGTGCCAGCAGTGAGGTCCCAGCGTACCTCCAAGAGACCCAGTACTTC. It translates to CASSEVPAYLQETQYF.

V gene TRBV7-9 combines with J gene TRBJ2-2, with 8 positions matching TRBD1. Germline assignment: CDR1 SEHNR and CDR2 FQNEAQ (reference sequence). The V gene end was trimmed by 5 bases and the J gene end by 3 bases; junction bases not matched to a gene: 14. CDR3 length equals 18 residues. The CDR3 here is CASSAPPRRGQDTGELFF. Here the CDR3 DNA reads TGTGCCAGCAGCGCGCCCCCCCGCCGGGGACAGGACACCGGGGAGCTGTTTTTT.

The chain has TRBV29-1 and TRBJ2-7; TRBD1 agrees at 9 bases. The CDR3 totals 12 residues. Losses at the gene ends were 5 bases for V and 4 bases for J; bases not matched to a gene: 3. Germline loops: CDR1 SQVTM, CDR2 ANQGSEA. The CDR3 spells CSVRQGGYEQYF. The DNA of the CDR3 is TGCAGCGTTAGACAGGGGGGATACGAGCAGTACTTC.

The chain combines TRBV6-5 with TRBJ1-3, with 8 bases matching TRBD1. V trimming: 5 bases; J trimming: 5 bases; junction bases outside the gene matches: 2. The germline CDR1 and CDR2 sequences are MNHEY and SVGAGI. The CDR3 has 13 amino acids. The CDR3 nucleotides are TGTGCCAGCAGTAGACAGGGGAGAAACACCATATATTTT. As protein: CASSRQGRNTIYF.

This clone was found once. V and J are TRBV7-8 and TRBJ2-3, with TRBD2 matching 16 bases. The length of the CDR3 is 20 residues. Per the germline V gene, CDR1 is SGHVS and CDR2 is FQNEAQ. The trim removed 4 bases at V and 0 bases at J, leaving 10 bases unmatched. The CDR3 DNA sequence: TGTGCCAGCAGCTCGGGACTAGCGGGGGGGCTGACGAAAAGCACAGATACGCAGTATTTT. The encoded protein is CASSSGLAGGLTKSTDTQYF.

The chain recombines TRBV13 with TRBJ2-3, with 15 nucleotides matching TRBD2. The germline V gene encodes CDR1 PRHDT and CDR2 FYEKMQ (reference sequence). The CDR3 sequence is 16 residues long. After removal of 4 bases from V and 8 bases from J, the junction contained 7 bases not matched to a gene. The CDR3 coding sequence is TGTGCCAGCAGCTCCGGACTAGCGGGAGGGCCTGGTACGCAGTATTTT. Protein: CASSSGLAGGPGTQYF.